A single sample gave rise to the 22 T cell receptor beta chains below, sequenced in a study of T-cell reconstitution after alpha-beta-depleted transplantation in children. The authors prepared the TCRbeta library with unique molecular identifiers. TCRdb called the PCR reads again in MiXCR, with one record for every CDR3 protein. The sample lists 150,000 to 250,000 distinct CDR3 sequences, 13% to 15% occurring once. The starting material was PBMCs from the stem cell graft donor, obtained from the stem cell graft. These receptors were collected from a human donor who donated a stem cell graft to a child with acute lymphoblastic leukemia.

V is TRBV25-1 and J is TRBJ2-5; D uncertain. The CDR3 totals 13 residues. Germline V gene data show CDR1 as MGHDK and CDR2 as SYGVNS. V lost 4 bases and J 4 bases, leaving 10 bases between the germline ends. As DNA, the CDR3 is TGTGCCAGCAGTGCACCCTCGTTAGAGACCCAGTACTTC. It encodes CASSAPSLETQYF.

This clonotype was counted many times. The V and J genes are TRBV20-1 and TRBJ2-5; TRBD2 aligns across 15 bases. Germline loops: CDR1 DFQATT, CDR2 SNEGSKA (reference sequence). CDR3 length: 15 amino acids. Trimming took 6 bases from V and 5 from J; bases not matched to a gene: 7. This CDR3 reads CSAWTSGRARETQYF. The CDR3 bases are TGCAGTGCCTGGACTAGCGGGAGGGCCAGGGAGACCCAGTACTTC.

In this sample, this clonotype turned up many times. The chain has TRBV7-8 and TRBJ2-1, with 10 bases that match TRBD2. Germline V gives CDR1 SGHVS, CDR2 FQNEAQ. Trimming at V came to 5 bases and at J to 4 bases, leaving 20 bases not matched to a gene. The CDR3 consists of 20 residues. CDR3 residues: CASSRIGLAGVAPLYNEQFF. The CDR3, as DNA: TGTGCCAGCAGCCGGATAGGGCTAGCGGGAGTGGCGCCGTTGTACAATGAGCAGTTCTTC.

The sample holds many counts of this clonotype. The junction and the germline gene differ at one end; a read error may be behind it. V usage is TRBV7-7 and J usage is TRBJ2-2; unclear D gene. Germline loops: CDR1 SSHAT, CDR2 FNYEAQ (reference sequence). CDR3 length: 13 residues. For the CDR3, the DNA is TGTGCTAGCAGCTTAGATTACACCGGGGAGCTGTTTTTT. This translates into CASSLDYTGELFF.

There are many counts of this clonotype. The genes are TRBV6-1 and TRBJ2-5, with D unclear. The CDR3 consists of 13 residues. Germline CDR1 MNHNS, CDR2 SASEGT. V shed 5 bases and J shed 3 bases, with 10 bases lying between them. CDR3 nucleotide sequence: TGTGCCAGCAGTCCCCCTCTCAAAGAGACCCAGTACTTC. Translated, it gives CASSPPLKETQYF.

This clonotype was seen ten or more times. The chain couples TRBV5-1 to TRBJ2-3, with D perhaps being TRBD1 or TRBD2 (7 bases each). Trimming left V 4 bases short and J 4 bases short, with 19 bases between. The CDR3 is made up of 16 amino acids. Germline lookup yields CDR1 SGHRS and CDR2 YFSETQ. CDR3 region: CASSPYLTGRADTQYF. The CDR3 nucleotides are TGCGCCAGCAGCCCTTACCTGACAGGGAGGGCAGATACGCAGTATTTT.

This chain connects TRBV5-1 to TRBJ2-7, with 9 nucleotides matching TRBD2. Germline trimming cut 3 bases from V and 4 bases from J; bases unmatched to any gene: 5. CDR3 size: 14 residues. The germline V gene has CDR1 SGHRS and CDR2 YFSETQ. The CDR3 DNA reads TGCGCCAGCAGCTCGGCTAGCGGGATATACGAGCAGTACTTC. Its translation: CASSSASGIYEQYF.

This clonotype was recorded at least ten times. The chain has TRBV7-8 and TRBJ2-1; maybe TRBD2 (5 bases). V was cut by 0 bases and J by 7 bases, with 10 bases left in between. CDR3 length: 14 amino acids. Per the germline V gene, CDR1 is SGHVS and CDR2 is FQNEAQ. CDR3 residues: CASSLADLLNEQFF. CDR3 coding DNA: TGTGCCAGCAGCTTAGCGGACTTACTTAATGAGCAGTTCTTC.

This clonotype was recorded many times. The V gene is TRBV29-1, the J gene TRBJ2-7, with 10 positions matching TRBD2. V gave up 4 bases and J gave up 0 bases; unmatched junction bases: 18. Germline V CDR1 and CDR2: SQVTM, ANQGSEA. The CDR3 has 19 amino acids. CDR3 sequence: CSVGSRDRSGRAFSYEQYF. Written as DNA, the CDR3 is TGCAGCGTTGGGAGTAGGGATCGGAGCGGGAGGGCTTTCTCCTACGAGCAGTACTTC.

In this sample, this clonotype turned up many times. This chain joins TRBV20-1 and TRBJ1-1; the D gene is possibly TRBD1 (5 bases). The CDR3 runs to 12 residues. Germline V lookup: CDR1 DFQATT, CDR2 SNEGSKA (reference sequence). V was shortened by 5 bases and J by 4 bases, with 11 bases between the two germline ends. The CDR3 loop reads CSALREATEAFF. The DNA of the CDR3 is TGCAGTGCTCTCAGGGAGGCCACTGAAGCTTTCTTT.

This clonotype was seen at least ten times. The rearrangement joins TRBV5-1 to TRBJ2-2, with a weak D call TRBD1 (6 bases). V lost 2 bases to trimming and J lost 0 bases, with 11 bases between them. Germline CDR1 reads SGHRS; CDR2 reads YFSETQ. The CDR3 extends over 16 amino acids. The CDR3 DNA is TGCGCCAGCAGCTTCGATGAGGGGGCGAACACCGGGGAGCTGTTTTTT. Amino acid sequence: CASSFDEGANTGELFF.

This clonotype was counted at least ten times. The chain has TRBV20-1 and TRBJ2-7; TRBD2 might be the D (6 bases). The V end lost 6 bases, the J end lost 2 bases, and 23 bases lay between the germline ends. Germline CDR1 is DFQATT and CDR2 is SNEGSKA (reference sequence). The length of the CDR3 is 16 residues. This CDR3 reads CSASGTFGGSTYEQYF. For the CDR3, the DNA is TGCAGTGCGTCAGGGACTTTTGGAGGGAGCACCTACGAGCAGTACTTC.

This clonotype was seen many times. The chain employs TRBV7-9 and TRBJ2-6; D remains ambiguous. The germline gives CDR1 SEHNR, CDR2 FQNEAQ (reference sequence). The V end lost 11 bases, the J end lost 4 bases, and 6 bases lay between the germline ends. The CDR3 consists of 11 residues. DNA of the CDR3: TGTGCCGGTTCCGGGGCCAACGTCCTGACTTTC. Translation gives CAGSGANVLTF.

In this sample, this clonotype turned up a few times. The chain uses TRBV19 and TRBJ2-1; D gene ambiguous. Per germline, CDR1 LNHDA and CDR2 SQIVND (reference sequence). The CDR3 has 14 amino acids. V dropped 1 base and J dropped 7 bases, with 11 bases sitting between them. CDR3 in DNA: TGTGCCAGTAGTATAGCTAGATTGGGGAATGAGCAGTTCTTC. It codes for CASSIARLGNEQFF.

This clonotype was detected ten times or more. This rearrangement joins TRBV20-1 to TRBJ2-5; 7 nucleotides line up with TRBD1. The germline V gene has CDR1 DFQATT and CDR2 SNEGSKA (reference sequence). This CDR3 spans 12 amino acids. J was trimmed by 6 bases and V by 5 bases; bases with no gene match: 6. CDR3: CSAGQARQTQYF. In DNA form, the CDR3 reads TGCAGTGCTGGACAGGCAAGACAGACCCAGTACTTC.

This clonotype has ten or more counts. CDR3 nucleotides: TGCGCCAGCAGGTCCGACTGGAGGGGGGGGGAGACCCAGTACTTC. Translation: CASRSDWRGGETQYF. The chain carries TRBV4-1 and TRBJ2-5; a possible D gene is TRBD2 (7 bases). The CDR3 runs 15 residues. Looked up from germline, CDR1 is MGHRA and CDR2 is YSYEKL. Trimming shortened V by 6 bases and J by 5 bases, and 19 bases separated the two germline ends.

This clonotype occurred many times. V and J are TRBV12-3 or TRBV12-4 and TRBJ2-7; D gene unclear. V gave up 5 bases and J gave up 7 bases, with 18 bases separating them. This CDR3 region has 14 residues. The DNA of the CDR3 is TGTGCCAGCAGTCCCCGCGAAGGCCCGTGGGAGCAGTACTTC. Its translation is CASSPREGPWEQYF.

In its sample, this clonotype was seen many times. This sequence joins TRBV9 and TRBJ1-1, with 7 nucleotides matching TRBD1. Germline V gene lookup returns CDR1 SGDLS and CDR2 YYNGEE. J lost 7 bases, V lost 2 bases, and 5 bases had no gene match. This CDR3 spans 13 amino acids. The CDR3 DNA sequence: TGTGCCAGCAGCGTCGACCAGGGGGTTGAAGCTTTCTTT. It is translated as CASSVDQGVEAFF.

The J gene is TRBJ2-6, the V gene TRBV25-1, with D perhaps TRBD1 (6 bases). CDR3 length equals 16 residues. Germline V CDR1 and CDR2: MGHDK, SYGVNS. The V gene lost 3 bases and the J gene lost 1 base, with 10 bases spanning the gap. The CDR3 reads CASSEGHQSGANVLTF. The CDR3 coding sequence is TGTGCCAGCAGTGAGGGACACCAGTCTGGGGCCAACGTCCTGACTTTC.

This clonotype was seen only once. This may come from a read error, since a much larger clone is one base off. The chain couples TRBV6-1 to TRBJ1-2; 8 positions agree with TRBD1. Germline CDR1 reads MNHNS; CDR2 reads SASEGT. CDR3 size: 13 residues. The CDR3 nucleotides read TGTGCCAGCAGCCCGGACAGGGCTTATGGCGACACCTTC. It is translated as CASSPDRAYGDTF.

In its sample, this clonotype was seen many times. J is TRBJ2-1 and V is TRBV3-1; 8 bases align to TRBD2. Trimming at V came to 1 base and at J to 2 bases, leaving 1 base not matched to a gene. This CDR3 spans 15 amino acids. Per germline, CDR1 LGHDT and CDR2 YNNKEL (reference sequence). CDR3 residues: CASSQVLAAYNEQFF. CDR3 nucleotide sequence: TGTGCCAGCAGCCAAGTACTAGCGGCCTACAATGAGCAGTTCTTC.

This clonotype was counted ten times or more. V gene TRBV7-2 combines with J gene TRBJ1-1; no reliable D call. The CDR3 has 13 residues. Germline-derived CDR1 and CDR2 are SGHTA and FQGNSA. With 1 base removed from V and 4 bases from J, the gap between germline ends came to 7 bases. The CDR3 protein is CASSLGAFTEAFF. Written as DNA, the CDR3 is TGTGCCAGCAGCTTAGGTGCTTTCACTGAAGCTTTCTTT. The full variable domain, rest sourced from reference TRBV7-2 and TRBJ1-1, is GAGVSQSPSNKVTEKGKDVELRCDPISGHTALYWYRQSLGQGLEFLIYFQGNSAPDKSGLPSDRFSAERTGGSVSTLTIQRTQQEDSAVYLCASSLGAFTEAFFGQGTRLTVV.